The next 8 T cell receptor beta chains were all read from a single sample in a study of blood T cell repertoires in COVID-19. Only in-frame clones appear in the TCRdb table, and some are missing; sequencing was by immunoSEQ multiplex PCR. The repertoire has around 620,000 clones, 85% to 90% of them found once; the top ten carry under 0.3%. Input material: peripheral blood. These receptors all come from a woman aged 18-29 years with acute or convalescent COVID-19.

This chain connects TRBV2 to TRBJ2-7, with D tentatively TRBD2 (6 bases). V was trimmed by 7 bases and J by 6 bases, leaving 19 bases between them. This CDR3 region has 14 residues. The germline V gene encodes CDR1 SNHLY and CDR2 FYNNEI. The CDR3 sequence is CASIRGFPPGEQYF. CDR3 DNA: TGTGCCAGCATCCGGGGGTTCCCGCCCGGCGAGCAGTACTTC.

The rearrangement uses TRBV19 and TRBJ1-1; TRBD1 might be the D (6 bases). Germline V gives CDR1 LNHDA, CDR2 SQIVND (reference sequence). The CDR3 sequence is 15 residues long. The germline V and J ends were trimmed by 4 bases and 0 bases, with 12 bases remaining between them. In DNA, the CDR3 is TGTGCCAGTAGTACCAAAGGGGGGGTGAACACTGAAGCTTTCTTT. Translated, it gives CASSTKGGVNTEAFF.

J is TRBJ2-2 and V is TRBV29-1, with a weak D call TRBD2 (5 bases). CDR1 is SQVTM and CDR2 is ANQGSEA in the germline V gene. This CDR3 is built from 12 residues. V dropped 4 bases and J dropped 10 bases, with 13 bases sitting between them. CDR3 sequence reads: CSVAGKLSELFF. In DNA form, the CDR3 reads TGCAGCGTTGCCGGGAAACTATCGGAGCTGTTTTTT.

V gene TRBV7-8 combines with J gene TRBJ2-1, with D possibly being TRBD1 (6 bases). Per germline, CDR1 SGHVS and CDR2 FQNEAQ. The CDR3 consists of 17 residues. V lost 0 bases, J lost 1 base, and 13 bases lay in between. The CDR3 reads CASSLARTVISYNEQFF. CDR3 sequence (DNA): TGTGCCAGCAGCTTAGCCAGGACAGTAATTTCCTACAATGAGCAGTTCTTC.

In this sample, this clone turned up a few times. V gene TRBV28 combines with J gene TRBJ1-1, with a tentative D call TRBD1 (6 bases). Germline V gene data show CDR1 as MDHEN and CDR2 as SYDVKM. The CDR3 has 13 residues. With 8 bases removed from V and 6 bases from J, the gap between germline ends came to 16 bases. The CDR3 region is CASQRTEVSEAFF. In DNA, the CDR3 is TGTGCCAGCCAGAGGACAGAGGTTTCTGAAGCTTTCTTT.

The genes are TRBV9 and TRBJ1-1; D remains ambiguous. CDR3 size: 14 residues. Trimming took off 4 bases at V and 4 bases at J, with 14 bases between the two ends. Germline values: CDR1 SGDLS, CDR2 YYNGEE. The CDR3 DNA is TGTGCCAGCAGCCACTGGCCAGCGGGCACTGAAGCTTTCTTT. Amino acids: CASSHWPAGTEAFF.

The chain is built from TRBV27 and TRBJ1-6; D possibly corresponds to TRBD1 (6 bases). Trimming removed 3 bases from V and 5 bases from J, with 26 bases in between. The CDR3 totals 20 residues. Germline V gives CDR1 MNHEY, CDR2 SMNVEV (reference sequence). The CDR3 is CASSFYHRRQANIHNSPLHF. CDR3 in DNA: TGTGCCAGCAGTTTCTACCACCGTCGACAGGCCAATATACATAATTCACCCCTCCACTTT.

The J gene is TRBJ2-1, the V gene TRBV6-4; 9 bases fit TRBD2. Germline CDR1 is MRHNA and CDR2 is SNTAGT. Trimming removed 3 bases from V and 6 bases from J; junction bases left unmatched: 9. The CDR3 loop spans 16 amino acids. The CDR3 protein is CASSEGVAGGPNEQFF. The CDR3 DNA sequence: TGTGCCAGCAGTGAAGGTGTTGCGGGGGGGCCCAATGAGCAGTTCTTC.